This T cell receptor (beta chain) was retrieved from a study of blood T cells in healthy people across ages. The CDR3 sequence is 15 residues long. Germline V gene lookup returns CDR1 SGHRS and CDR2 YFSETQ. V was trimmed by 1 base and J by 3 bases, leaving 11 bases between them. A second PCR, run for about 6 to 12 cycles, used a sample-barcoded 5' primer plus a J-beta primer mix. TCRdb independently ran MiXCR on the 5' RACE reads; one entry per CDR3 protein. The data show around 1.1 million distinct CDR3 sequences, around two fifths seen once. The chain combines TRBV5-1 with TRBJ2-1; the D is unclear. This receptor was identified in a man between 18 and 29 years old in good health. Sequenced: blood. This CDR3 reads CASSLSQPYYNEQFF. CDR3 bases: TGCGCCAGCAGCTTGTCACAGCCTTACTACAATGAGCAGTTCTTC.